This T cell receptor (beta chain) was captured in a study of beta chain features in type 1 diabetes. Expressed TCRB transcripts were sequenced, since all the RNA that had been isolated was reverse transcribed. Repertoires were generated with immunoSEQ multiplex PCR, while TCRdb's copy carries only in-frame clones and drops some. The sample lists 150,000 or so clones; 8.5% to 14% were seen once. This clone has more than one count but fewer than ten. CDR3 length: 15 amino acids. The germline gives CDR1 ENHRY, CDR2 SYGVKD. V gave up 7 bases and J gave up 3 bases; unmatched junction bases: 6. The sequenced sample consisted of central memory CD4+ T cells from blood. The clonotype was recovered from a man between 18 and 35 years old in good health. V and J are TRBV10-3 and TRBJ2-1; 10 nucleotides line up with TRBD1. The CDR3 protein is CAITTGQGRYNEQFF. DNA for the CDR3: TGTGCCATCACTACGGGACAGGGGCGCTACAATGAGCAGTTCTTC.